This T cell receptor beta chain originates from a study of T cell responses to AZD1222 COVID-19 vaccine. Findings and limits, study-wide: Two AZD1222 doses significantly raised spike-specific TCR breadth and depth over controls. Unmutated regions of variants are reportedly targeted by nearly half of spike-specific TCRs.

Worth noting for this clone: The antigen is undetermined.

Whether given at about 4 or about 12 weeks, second doses were pooled. This CDR3 comprises 18 residues. Germline assignment: CDR1 SGHVS and CDR2 FQNEAQ. V dropped 0 bases and J dropped 7 bases, with 24 bases sitting between them. The table came from immunoSEQ multiplex PCR; TCRdb's copy has only in-frame clones and leaves some out. The table includes 120,000 to 150,000 clones, more than 70% detected once. The sequenced sample was peripheral blood, obtained 28 days after the second AZD1222 dose. This TCR was sampled from an adult who received the AZD1222 COVID-19 vaccine. The genes are TRBV7-8 and TRBJ2-5; the D gene is possibly TRBD1 (6 bases). CDR3 sequence reads: CASSLAIQGPTAYGTQYF. For the CDR3, the DNA is TGTGCCAGCAGCTTAGCCATACAGGGACCCACGGCGTATGGGACCCAGTACTTC.